Listed here are 19 T cell receptor beta chains from one sample, sequenced in a study of blood T cell repertoires in COVID-19. TCRdb's table, derived via immunoSEQ multiplex PCR, lists solely in-frame clones and lacks some. In the table there are tens of thousands of clones, about 70% of which are singletons. Sequenced: peripheral blood. The origin of the receptors is a woman aged 70-85 years with acute or convalescent COVID-19.

This clone appeared once. The V call is TRBV2, the J call TRBJ1-4; D is perhaps TRBD1 (5 bases). V lost 4 bases, J lost 4 bases, and 7 bases lay in between. Germline-derived CDR1 and CDR2 are SNHLY and FYNNEI. The CDR3 is 13 amino acids. Here the CDR3 DNA reads TGTGCCAGCAGTGGACAGAGTAATGAAAAACTGTTTTTT. As protein: CASSGQSNEKLFF. Together with reference TRBV2 and TRBJ1-4, the CDR3 gives the full variable domain: EPEVTQTPSHQVTQMGQEVILRCVPISNHLYFYWYRQILGQKVEFLVSFYNNEISEKSEIFDDQFSVERPDGSNFTLKIRSTKLEDSAMYFCASSGQSNEKLFFGSGTQLSVL.

The J gene is TRBJ1-5, the V gene TRBV7-2; D call uncertain. CDR3 length: 15 residues. The V and J ends lost 1 base and 4 bases respectively, with 11 bases between them. Germline values: CDR1 SGHTA, CDR2 FQGNSA. As DNA, the CDR3 is TGTGCCAGCAGCTTAGAACGCGGAACTAATCAGCCCCAGCATTTT. This encodes CASSLERGTNQPQHF.

The V and J genes are TRBV5-1 and TRBJ1-6; D remains unclear. The germline V gene has CDR1 SGHRS and CDR2 YFSETQ. V was pared by 4 bases and J by 3 bases, with 11 bases between. This CDR3 is 15 amino acids long. The CDR3 loop reads CASSPWEGYNSPLHF. Here the CDR3 DNA reads TGCGCCAGCAGCCCCTGGGAGGGCTATAATTCACCCCTCCACTTT.

Written as DNA, the CDR3 is TGCGCCAGCAGCTCCGACAGGGGGTATGGCTACACCTTC. Translated, it gives CASSSDRGYGYTF. This rearrangement joins TRBV5-1 to TRBJ1-2; 9 nucleotides agree with TRBD1. The CDR3 spans 13 residues. CDR1 SGHRS and CDR2 YFSETQ come from the germline V gene. Trimming took 3 bases from V and 5 from J; bases not matched to a gene: 2.

This sequence joins TRBV5-1 and TRBJ1-5, with D possibly being TRBD1 (5 bases). V shed 0 bases and J shed 1 base, with 14 bases lying between them. Germline-derived CDR1 and CDR2 are SGHRS and YFSETQ. This CDR3 has 17 residues. The CDR3 nucleotides read TGCGCCAGCAGCTTGGAGGGGTCGGCATCGAGCAATCAGCCCCAGCATTTT. Translated: CASSLEGSASSNQPQHF. Full variable domain (outside the CDR3, taken from reference TRBV5-1 and TRBJ1-5): KAGVTQTPRYLIKTRGQQVTLSCSPISGHRSVSWYQQTPGQGLQFLFEYFSETQRNKGNFPGRFSGRQFSNSRSEMNVSTLELGDSALYLCASSLEGSASSNQPQHFGDGTRLSIL.

The chain joins TRBV29-1 to TRBJ1-2; the D is unclear. The V end lost 3 bases, the J end lost 7 bases, and 18 bases lay between the germline ends. CDR3 size: 14 residues. Germline-derived CDR1 and CDR2 are SQVTM and ANQGSEA. DNA of the CDR3: TGCAGCGTTGAGGAGGGTGGGAGTTTGTCTGGCTACACCTTC. Its protein product is CSVEEGGSLSGYTF.

The chain uses TRBV29-1 and TRBJ1-1; D is unclear. V shed 8 bases and J shed 0 bases, with 13 bases lying between them. This CDR3 contains 13 residues. Germline values: CDR1 SQVTM, CDR2 ANQGSEA. Written as DNA, the CDR3 is TGCAGCTGTTACAGACCCATGAACACTGAAGCTTTCTTT. This sequence encodes CSCYRPMNTEAFF.

This clone was seen once. The genes are TRBV18 and TRBJ2-3; 9 nucleotides match TRBD1. The CDR3 runs 16 residues. In germline, CDR1 is KGHSH, CDR2 LQKENI. After removal of 3 bases from V and 4 bases from J, the junction contained 8 bases not matched to a gene. The CDR3 region is CASSPLVRDRADTQYF. CDR3 in DNA: TGTGCCAGCTCACCTCTCGTCCGGGACAGGGCAGATACGCAGTATTTT.

J is TRBJ1-1 and V is TRBV28; no clear D. CDR1 MDHEN and CDR2 SYDVKM come from the germline V gene. The CDR3 runs to 15 residues. The V gene lost 3 bases and the J gene lost 1 base, with 12 bases spanning the gap. CDR3 DNA sequence: TGTGCCAGCAGTTTTTTAACCGGGTCGAACACTGAAGCTTTCTTT. It encodes CASSFLTGSNTEAFF.

This clone appeared a single time. The J gene is TRBJ1-1, the V gene TRBV24-1, with D tentatively TRBD1 (5 bases). Trimming removed 8 bases at V and 0 bases at J, with 9 bases between. Germline-derived CDR1 and CDR2 are KGHDR and SFDVKD. The CDR3 consists of 13 residues. CDR3 in amino acids: CATTTGMNTEAFF. CDR3 nucleotide sequence: TGTGCCACCACCACAGGCATGAACACTGAAGCTTTCTTT.

The chain recombines TRBV2 with TRBJ2-3; TRBD1 agrees at 7 bases. This CDR3 has 16 residues. CDR1 SNHLY and CDR2 FYNNEI come from the germline V gene. The V and J ends lost 9 bases and 0 bases, in that order; junction bases with no gene match: 12. The CDR3 reads CASAPGTETSTDTQYF. The CDR3 DNA sequence: TGTGCCAGTGCCCCAGGGACAGAGACTAGCACAGATACGCAGTATTTT. The whole variable domain, remainder taken from reference TRBV2 and TRBJ2-3, is EPEVTQTPSHQVTQMGQEVILRCVPISNHLYFYWYRQILGQKVEFLVSFYNNEISEKSEIFDDQFSVERPDGSNFTLKIRSTKLEDSAMYFCASAPGTETSTDTQYFGPGTRLTVL.

This chain uses TRBV6-6 with TRBJ1-2, with D hard to call. Trimming took off 5 bases at V and 6 bases at J, with 19 bases between the two ends. The V gene's germline CDR1 is MNHNY and CDR2 SVGAGI (reference sequence). The CDR3 extends over 15 amino acids. CDR3 nucleotide sequence: TGTGCCAGCAGTCGCCGCACCAACGGAGCGGATGGCTACACCTTC. Its translation: CASSRRTNGADGYTF.

V gene TRBV6-1 combines with J gene TRBJ1-1; the D is unclear. The ends were cut back, 2 bases at V and 11 bases at J, with 15 bases in the middle. Germline loops: CDR1 MNHNS, CDR2 SASEGT. CDR3 length: 13 residues. The CDR3 coding sequence is TGTGCCAGCAGTGAAACTCCCCCTCCGCGGGCTTTCTTT. This encodes CASSETPPPRAFF.

The V gene is TRBV19, the J gene TRBJ2-1; 8 nucleotides align to TRBD2. The CDR3 extends over 16 amino acids. In germline, CDR1 is LNHDA, CDR2 SQIVND (reference sequence). The ends lost 4 bases at V and 7 bases at J; junction bases unmatched: 12. The CDR3 DNA reads as TGTGCCAGTAGTAGGGCCCCCAGCGGGAGAGGTAATGAGCAGTTCTTC. Translation gives CASSRAPSGRGNEQFF.

This rearrangement joins TRBV27 to TRBJ2-7; 11 bases are shared with TRBD2. Germline values: CDR1 MNHEY, CDR2 SMNVEV (reference sequence). The V gene end was trimmed by 3 bases and the J gene end by 2 bases; junction bases not matched to a gene: 9. The CDR3 covers 17 residues. CDR3 nucleotides: TGTGCCAGCAGTTTGCGGGGCCTGGGACTAGCGGCCTACGAGCAGTACTTC. Amino acid sequence: CASSLRGLGLAAYEQYF.

J is TRBJ2-5 and V is TRBV9; 7 bases match TRBD1. Per germline, CDR1 SGDLS and CDR2 YYNGEE. The CDR3 runs to 13 residues. The V and J ends lost 5 bases and 5 bases, in that order; junction bases with no gene match: 6. The CDR3 sequence: CASSRGQGETQYF. As DNA, the CDR3 is TGTGCCAGCAGTAGGGGGCAGGGGGAGACCCAGTACTTC.

The chain is built from TRBV6-1 and TRBJ1-2; TRBD1 might be the D (6 bases). Trimming left V 3 bases short and J 2 bases short, with 19 bases between. CDR1 MNHNS and CDR2 SASEGT come from the germline V gene. The length of the CDR3 is 17 residues. The CDR3 is CASSEPERGQLNYGYTF. In DNA, the CDR3 is TGTGCCAGCAGTGAGCCAGAAAGAGGACAGCTAAACTATGGCTACACCTTC.

The chain uses TRBV5-6 and TRBJ2-3, with D possibly TRBD2 on 6 matching bases. The CDR3 spans 14 residues. Germline V gene sequence: CDR1 SGHDT, CDR2 YYEEEE. V shed 2 bases and J shed 4 bases, with 11 bases lying between them. DNA for the CDR3: TGTGCCAGCAGCTTCGGCCCTAGCGCAGATACGCAGTATTTT. The encoded protein is CASSFGPSADTQYF.

The V call is TRBV4-2, the J call TRBJ2-1; 8 bases line up with TRBD2. The CDR3 length is 17 residues. CDR1 is LGHNA, CDR2 YNFKEQ, per germline. V lost 0 bases to trimming and J lost 6 bases; unmatched junction nucleotides: 10. CDR3 in DNA: TGTGCCAGCAGCCAAGATGGATACGGGGGGGCTAGCAATGAGCAGTTCTTC. It yields the protein CASSQDGYGGASNEQFF.